This T cell receptor beta chain was sequenced for a study of T cell changes during pregnancy in multiple sclerosis. The sample holds a few counts of this clone. The CDR3 length is 13 residues. CDR1 MNHEY and CDR2 SMNVEV come from the germline V gene (reference sequence). The junction had 5 bases not matched to a gene; V was cut back by 3 bases and J by 6 bases. TCRdb's copy holds only in-frame clones and misses some; the assay was immunoSEQ multiplex PCR. This table has tens of thousands of clones, around nine tenths appearing once. This specimen consisted of peripheral blood, obtained in the second trimester of pregnancy. This clonotype was obtained from a female donor with multiple sclerosis, enrolled in a pregnancy study. The chain joins TRBV27 to TRBJ2-7; 7 bases are shared with TRBD1. CDR3 coding DNA: TGTGCCAGCAGTTTCAACAGGGGCGCCGAGCAGTACTTC. Amino acids: CASSFNRGAEQYF.